This TCR beta chain was profiled in a study of molecular identifiers for immune sequencing clone quantification. The CDR3 is 15 amino acids. CDR1 DFQATT and CDR2 SNEGSKA come from the germline V gene (reference sequence). J was trimmed by 2 bases and V by 4 bases; bases with no gene match: 9. CD8+CD4-CCR7+CD45RA+ sorting gave the naive CD8 T cells. MiXCR, applied by TCRdb to the PCR reads, yields one record per CDR3 protein. The sample lists around 25,000 distinct CDR3 sequences, about 15% seen once, with more than 0.75% in the top ten. Study-level findings and limits: Clonotypes surpassing 20 RNA copies contained over 99% of effector molecules, versus under 1% in naive cells.

The sample holds a few counts of this clonotype. Its antigen is unidentified. This receptor was taken from a human donor in good health. Some libraries in this study had Jurkat cell RNA spiked in. Sequencing used naive CD8+ T cells from blood, with Jurkat cell RNA spiked in. Subset given: FACS-sorted CD8+CD4-CCR7+CD45RA+ naive T cells. The J gene is TRBJ2-3, the V gene TRBV20-1; TRBD2 agrees at 7 bases. The CDR3 is CSAIKRGSNTDTQYF. The CDR3 region has the DNA TGCAGTGCTATAAAGCGGGGATCAAACACAGATACGCAGTATTTT.